One T cell receptor (beta chain) is described in this entry. In the authors' methods: Reference gene primer amplification yielded estimated nucleated cell counts. Libraries were prepared by immunoSEQ multiplex PCR; TCRdb keeps only in-frame clonotypes and omits some of them. The V and J calls and clone size were taken over from that table, and D and trimming were inferred from the DNA. The sample consists of roughly 400,000 clones, roughly 90% of them appearing once. CDR3 size: 14 residues. Trimming stripped 4 bases from V and 1 base from J, with 11 bases between. Germline V gene data show CDR1 as SGHNT and CDR2 as YYREEE (reference sequence). These data belong to a study of blood T cell repertoires in COVID-19. In the study overall: Sources were T cells, B-cell-depleted T cells, or PBMCs; the material itself was cDNA or gDNA.

Study members were between about 18 and 95 years old and lived in 20 to 30 US regions. Cohorts were based on clinical histories the participants reported. The chain is built from TRBV5-4 and TRBJ2-5; TRBD2 might be the D (5 bases). The sequencing input was PBMCs or T cells enriched from blood (not recorded which). The TCR sequence derives from a middle-aged woman with acute COVID-19. CDR3 loop: CASSRRTSQETQYF. The CDR3 nucleotides are TGTGCCAGCAGCCGGAGGACTTCCCAAGAGACCCAGTACTTC.